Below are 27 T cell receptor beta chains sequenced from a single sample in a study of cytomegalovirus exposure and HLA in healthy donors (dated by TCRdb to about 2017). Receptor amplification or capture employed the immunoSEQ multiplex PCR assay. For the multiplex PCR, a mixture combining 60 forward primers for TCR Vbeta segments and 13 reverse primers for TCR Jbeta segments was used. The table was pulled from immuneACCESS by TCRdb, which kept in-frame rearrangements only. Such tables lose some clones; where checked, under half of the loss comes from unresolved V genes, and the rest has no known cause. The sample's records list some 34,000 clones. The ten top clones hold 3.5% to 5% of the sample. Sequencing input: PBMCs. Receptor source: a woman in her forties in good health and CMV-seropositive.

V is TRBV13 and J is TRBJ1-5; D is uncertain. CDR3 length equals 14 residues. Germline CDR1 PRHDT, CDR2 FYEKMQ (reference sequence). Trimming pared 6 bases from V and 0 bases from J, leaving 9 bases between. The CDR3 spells CASRYSYSNQPQHF. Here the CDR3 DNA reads TGTGCCAGCAGGTACAGTTATAGCAATCAGCCCCAGCATTTT.

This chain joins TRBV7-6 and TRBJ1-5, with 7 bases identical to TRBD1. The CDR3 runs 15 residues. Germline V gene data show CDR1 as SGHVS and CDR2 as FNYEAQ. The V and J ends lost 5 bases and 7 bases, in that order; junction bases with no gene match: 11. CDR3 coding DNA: TGTGCCAGCAGCCTAAGACAGGGCCCCGGGCAGCCCCAGCATTTT. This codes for CASSLRQGPGQPQHF.

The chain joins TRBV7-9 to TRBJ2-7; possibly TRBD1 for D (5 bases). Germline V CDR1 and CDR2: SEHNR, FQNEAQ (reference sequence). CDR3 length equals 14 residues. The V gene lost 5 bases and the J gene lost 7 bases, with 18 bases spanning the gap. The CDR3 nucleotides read TGTGCCAGCAGCCCACGGATTTCAGGGCGTGAGCAGTACTTC. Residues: CASSPRISGREQYF.

The CDR3 nucleotides are TGTGCCAGCAGTCGGGGGGGCTACGAGCAGTACTTC. Translation: CASSRGGYEQYF. The chain is built from TRBV9 and TRBJ2-7; 8 nucleotides match TRBD2. Germline V CDR1 and CDR2: SGDLS, YYNGEE. CDR3 length equals 12 residues. V lost 5 bases and J lost 3; bases outside the gene matches: 1.

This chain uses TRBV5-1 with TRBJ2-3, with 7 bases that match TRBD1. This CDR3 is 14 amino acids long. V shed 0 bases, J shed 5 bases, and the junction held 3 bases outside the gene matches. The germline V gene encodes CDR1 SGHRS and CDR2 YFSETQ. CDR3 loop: CASSLERGQDTQYF. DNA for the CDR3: TGCGCCAGCAGCTTGGAAAGGGGGCAAGATACGCAGTATTTT.

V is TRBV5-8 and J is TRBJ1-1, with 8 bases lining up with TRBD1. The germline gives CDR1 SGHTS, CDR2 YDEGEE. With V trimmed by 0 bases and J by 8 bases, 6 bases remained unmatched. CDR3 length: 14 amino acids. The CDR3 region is CASSLGTGFTEAFF. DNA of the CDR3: TGTGCCAGCAGCTTGGGGACAGGGTTTACAGAAGCTTTCTTT.

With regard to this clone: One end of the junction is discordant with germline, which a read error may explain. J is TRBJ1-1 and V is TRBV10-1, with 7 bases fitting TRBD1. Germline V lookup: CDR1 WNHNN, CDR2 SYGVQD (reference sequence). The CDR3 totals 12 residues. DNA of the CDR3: TGCGCCAGCAGTGAGTCCGACAGGGAAGATTTCTTT. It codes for CASSESDREDFF.

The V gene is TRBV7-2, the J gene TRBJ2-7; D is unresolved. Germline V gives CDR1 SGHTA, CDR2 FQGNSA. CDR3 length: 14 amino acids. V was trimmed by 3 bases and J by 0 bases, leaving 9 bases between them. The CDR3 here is CASSFSWSSYEQYF. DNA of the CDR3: TGTGCCAGCAGCTTTAGCTGGAGCTCCTACGAGCAGTACTTC.

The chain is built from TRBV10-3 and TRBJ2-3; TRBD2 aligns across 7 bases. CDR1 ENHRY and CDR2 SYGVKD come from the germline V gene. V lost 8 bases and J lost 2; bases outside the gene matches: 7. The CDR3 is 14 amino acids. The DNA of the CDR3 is TGTGCCATCTCGGGGCTAGCGGACACAGATACGCAGTATTTT. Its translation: CAISGLADTDTQYF.

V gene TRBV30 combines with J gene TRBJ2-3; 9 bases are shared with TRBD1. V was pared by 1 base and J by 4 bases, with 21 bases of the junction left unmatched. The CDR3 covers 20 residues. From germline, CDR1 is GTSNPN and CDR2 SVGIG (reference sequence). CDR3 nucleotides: TGTGCCTGGAGTGGAGAAGCAACGGGACAGGGTTTTTTCGGCTCAGATACGCAGTATTTT. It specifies CAWSGEATGQGFFGSDTQYF.

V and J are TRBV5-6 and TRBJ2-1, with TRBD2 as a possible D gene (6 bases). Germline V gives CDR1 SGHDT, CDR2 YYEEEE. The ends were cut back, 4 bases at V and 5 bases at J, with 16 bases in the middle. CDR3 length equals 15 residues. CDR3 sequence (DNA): TGTGCCAGCAGCCCAACTAGGGGCGGGGACAATGAGCAGTTCTTC. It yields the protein CASSPTRGGDNEQFF.

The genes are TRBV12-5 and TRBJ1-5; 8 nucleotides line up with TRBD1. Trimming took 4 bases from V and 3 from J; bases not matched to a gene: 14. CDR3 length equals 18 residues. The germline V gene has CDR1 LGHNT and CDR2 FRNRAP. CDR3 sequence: CASGSTNDRGVINQPQHF. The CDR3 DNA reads TGTGCTAGTGGTTCTACAAACGACAGGGGAGTAATCAATCAGCCCCAGCATTTT.

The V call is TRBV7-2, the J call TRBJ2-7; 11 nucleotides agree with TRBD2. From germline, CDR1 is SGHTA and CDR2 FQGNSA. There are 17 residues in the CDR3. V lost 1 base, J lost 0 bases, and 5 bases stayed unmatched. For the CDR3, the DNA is TGTGCCAGCAGCTTAGAAACTAGCGGGAGATCCTCCTACGAGCAGTACTTC. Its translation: CASSLETSGRSSYEQYF.

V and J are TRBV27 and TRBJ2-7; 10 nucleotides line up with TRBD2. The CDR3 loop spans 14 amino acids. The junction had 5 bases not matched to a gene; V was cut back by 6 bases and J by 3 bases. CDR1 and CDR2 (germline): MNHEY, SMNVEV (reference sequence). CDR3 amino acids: CASSTSGTNYEQYF. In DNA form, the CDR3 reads TGTGCCAGCAGCACTAGCGGGACCAACTACGAGCAGTACTTC.

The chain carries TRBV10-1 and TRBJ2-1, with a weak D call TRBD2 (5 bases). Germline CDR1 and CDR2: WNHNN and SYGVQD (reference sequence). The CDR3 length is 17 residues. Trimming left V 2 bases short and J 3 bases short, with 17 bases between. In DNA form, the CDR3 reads TGCGCCAGCAGTGAGGCTAGCCACTTGGAGAACTACAATGAGCAGTTCTTC. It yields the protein CASSEASHLENYNEQFF.

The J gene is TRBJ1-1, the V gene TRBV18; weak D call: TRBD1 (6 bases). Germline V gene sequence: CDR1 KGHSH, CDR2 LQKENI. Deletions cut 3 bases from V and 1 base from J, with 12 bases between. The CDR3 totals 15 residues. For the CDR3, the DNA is TGTGCCAGCTCACCCAACGGGGGGCCGAACACTGAAGCTTTCTTT. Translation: CASSPNGGPNTEAFF. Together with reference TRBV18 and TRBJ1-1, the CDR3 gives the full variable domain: NAGVMQNPRHLVRRRGQEARLRCSPMKGHSHVYWYRQLPEEGLKFMVYLQKENIIDESGMPKERFSAEFPKEGPSILRIQQVVRGDSAAYFCASSPNGGPNTEAFFGQGTRLTVV.

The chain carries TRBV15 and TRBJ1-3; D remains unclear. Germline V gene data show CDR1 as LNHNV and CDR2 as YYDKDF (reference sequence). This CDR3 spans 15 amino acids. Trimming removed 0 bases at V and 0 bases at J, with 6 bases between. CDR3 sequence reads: CATSRDRYSGNTIYF. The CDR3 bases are TGTGCCACCAGCAGAGATCGGTACTCTGGAAACACCATATATTTT. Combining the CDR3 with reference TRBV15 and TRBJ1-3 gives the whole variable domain DAMVIQNPRYQVTQFGKPVTLSCSQTLNHNVMYWYQQKSSQAPKLLFHYYDKDFNNEADTPDNFQSRRPNTSFCFLDIRSPGLGDTAMYLCATSRDRYSGNTIYFGEGSWLTVV.

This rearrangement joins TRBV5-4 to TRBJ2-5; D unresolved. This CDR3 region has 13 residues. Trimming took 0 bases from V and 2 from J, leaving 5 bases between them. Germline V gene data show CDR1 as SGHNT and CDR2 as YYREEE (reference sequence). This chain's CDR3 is CASSLERQETQYF. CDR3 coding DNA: TGTGCCAGCAGCTTGGAACGGCAAGAGACCCAGTACTTC.

The CDR3 spells CASSRDLSGNPETQYF. In DNA, the CDR3 is TGTGCCAGCAGTCGAGACCTTAGCGGGAACCCTGAGACCCAGTACTTC. The V and J genes are TRBV5-4 and TRBJ2-5, with 8 bases that match TRBD2. Trimming took 5 bases from V and 5 from J; bases not matched to a gene: 14. CDR1 SGHNT and CDR2 YYREEE come from the germline V gene (reference sequence). The CDR3 contains 16 residues. The full variable domain, with the rest looked up from reference TRBV5-4 and TRBJ2-5, is ETGVTQSPTHLIKTRGQQVTLRCSSQSGHNTVSWYQQALGQGPQFIFQYYREEENGRGNFPPRFSGLQFPNYSSELNVNALELDDSALYLCASSRDLSGNPETQYFGPGTRLLVL.

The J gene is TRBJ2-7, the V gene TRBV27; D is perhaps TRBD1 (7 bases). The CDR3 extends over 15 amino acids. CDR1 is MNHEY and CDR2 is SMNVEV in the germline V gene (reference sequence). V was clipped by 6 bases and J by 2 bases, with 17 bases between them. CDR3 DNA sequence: TGTGCCAGCAGAATCAGGGGGGTTATCGCCTACGAGCAGTACTTC. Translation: CASRIRGVIAYEQYF.

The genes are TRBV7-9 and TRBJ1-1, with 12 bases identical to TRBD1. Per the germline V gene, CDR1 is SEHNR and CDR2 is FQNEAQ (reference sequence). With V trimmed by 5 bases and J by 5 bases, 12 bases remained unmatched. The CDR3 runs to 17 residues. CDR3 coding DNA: TGTGCCAGCAGCACAGAGCCGGGACAGGGGGCTTCGACTGAAGCTTTCTTT. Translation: CASSTEPGQGASTEAFF.

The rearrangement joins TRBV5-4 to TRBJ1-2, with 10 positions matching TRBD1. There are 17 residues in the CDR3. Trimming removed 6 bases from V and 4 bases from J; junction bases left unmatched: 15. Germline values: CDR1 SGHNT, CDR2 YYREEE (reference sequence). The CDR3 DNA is TGTGCCAGCACTCCTGGGGGGACAGGGGCAAAGGTCTATGGCTACACCTTC. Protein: CASTPGGTGAKVYGYTF.

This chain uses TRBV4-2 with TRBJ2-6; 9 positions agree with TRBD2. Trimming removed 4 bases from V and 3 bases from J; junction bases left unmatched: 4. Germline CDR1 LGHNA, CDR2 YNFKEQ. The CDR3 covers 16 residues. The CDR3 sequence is CASSLGTSLGANVLTF. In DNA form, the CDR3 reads TGTGCCAGCAGCCTTGGGACTAGCCTTGGGGCCAACGTCCTGACTTTC.

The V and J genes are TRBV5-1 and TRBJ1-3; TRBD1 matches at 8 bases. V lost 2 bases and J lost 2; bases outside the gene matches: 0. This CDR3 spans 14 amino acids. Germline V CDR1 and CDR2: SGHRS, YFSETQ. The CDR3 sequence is CASSLQGAGNTIYF. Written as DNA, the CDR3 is TGCGCCAGCAGCTTACAGGGGGCTGGAAACACCATATATTTT.

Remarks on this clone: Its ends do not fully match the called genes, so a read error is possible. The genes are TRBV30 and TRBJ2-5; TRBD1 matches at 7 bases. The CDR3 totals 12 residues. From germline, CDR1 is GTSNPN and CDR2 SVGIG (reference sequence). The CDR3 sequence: CAWGGQPENQYF. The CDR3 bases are TGTGCCTGGGGGGGACAGCCAGAGAACCAGTACTTC.

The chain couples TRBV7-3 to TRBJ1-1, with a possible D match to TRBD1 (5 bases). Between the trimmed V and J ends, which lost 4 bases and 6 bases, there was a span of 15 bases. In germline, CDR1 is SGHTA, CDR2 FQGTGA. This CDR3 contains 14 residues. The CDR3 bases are TGTGCCAGCAGCTCGCCTGGGGGGATGGCTGAAGCTTTCTTT. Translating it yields CASSSPGGMAEAFF.

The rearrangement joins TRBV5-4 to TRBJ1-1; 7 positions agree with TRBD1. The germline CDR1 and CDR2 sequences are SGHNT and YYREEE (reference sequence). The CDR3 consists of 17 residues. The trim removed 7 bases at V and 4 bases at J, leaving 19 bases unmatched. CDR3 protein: CASSPPPPGGRSTEAFF. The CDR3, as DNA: TGTGCCAGCTCACCCCCGCCTCCAGGGGGTCGGAGCACTGAAGCTTTCTTT. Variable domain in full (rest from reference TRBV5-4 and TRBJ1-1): ETGVTQSPTHLIKTRGQQVTLRCSSQSGHNTVSWYQQALGQGPQFIFQYYREEENGRGNFPPRFSGLQFPNYSSELNVNALELDDSALYLCASSPPPPGGRSTEAFFGQGTRLTVV.